These T cell receptor beta chains were read from a single sample in a study of beta chain features in type 1 diabetes. Method: immunoSEQ multiplex PCR; TCRdb's copy keeps in-frame clones and lacks some. The table has about 190,000 clones, approximately 8.1% seen once. The sample comprised central memory CD4+ T cells from blood. The source of these receptors is a man aged 18 to 35 with type 1 diabetes. Each CDR3 is given with its conserved first and last residue. A D gene is named only where the DNA matches it firmly. The listing skips clone size in some rows; elsewhere it reads once, few, many or a size class.

TGTGCCAGCAGGACTGACTACGAGCAGTACTTC,CASRTDYEQYF,TRBV28,few,.,11,TRBJ2-7
TGTGCCAGCCTCAGGGGTATGCATTCACCCCTCCACTTT,CASLRGMHSPLHF,TRBV28,.,.,13,TRBJ1-6
TGTGCCAGCAGCCAGGGACAGTCCAATGGCTACACCTTC,CASSQGQSNGYTF,TRBV7-9,few,TRBD1,13,TRBJ1-2
TGCGCCAGCAGCTCCCTGGGAGAACGTCTCCTATCCTACACCTTC,CASSSLGERLLSYTF,TRBV5-1,few,.,15,TRBJ1-2
TGCGCCAGCAGCTTGCACCTGGGCCGAGATGGCTACACCTTC,CASSLHLGRDGYTF,TRBV5-1,.,.,14,TRBJ1-2
TGTGCCAGCAGCCCGACGACAGGTCGGGGCAATGAGCAGTTCTTC,CASSPTTGRGNEQFF,TRBV7-6,.,.,15,TRBJ2-1
TGTGCCAGCAGGACTCCGAGCTCCTACAATGAGCAGTTCTTC,CASRTPSSYNEQFF,TRBV27,few,.,14,TRBJ2-1
TGTGCCCAACGGTCGGATGGCTACACCTTC,CAQRSDGYTF,TRBV30,.,.,10,TRBJ1-2
TGTGCCATCAAACCAGGGGGGCACTCTGGGGCCAACGTCCTGACTTTC,CAIKPGGHSGANVLTF,TRBV27,.,.,16,TRBJ2-6
TGCGCCAGCAGCCAAGATCTGGCGGGGGGCGCTTCCAAAGAGACCCAGTACTTC,CASSQDLAGGASKETQYF,TRBV4-3,.,TRBD2,18,TRBJ2-5
TGTGCCAGCCGATCCAGGGGTGAGGGAACTGAAGCTTTCTTT,CASRSRGEGTEAFF,TRBV14,few,.,14,TRBJ1-1
TGTGCCAGCAGCGGGGCTGAAAACATTCAGTACTTC,CASSGAENIQYF,TRBV5-4,.,.,12,TRBJ2-4
TGTGCCAGCAGCTTATCGGGCGGGGAGCTGTTTTTT,CASSLSGGELFF,TRBV4-2,few,.,12,TRBJ2-2
TGTGCCAGCAGCCGCTCCGGGAACAATCAGCCCCAGCATTTT,CASSRSGNNQPQHF,TRBV7-9,.,.,14,TRBJ1-5
TGCGCCAGCAGCCGGGGCGTTGCCCGAGACACTGAAGCTTTCTTT,CASSRGVARDTEAFF,TRBV4-3,.,.,15,TRBJ1-1
TGTGCCAGCAGTCTCAGGCTCCAAGGGGCCAACGTCCTGACTTTC,CASSLRLQGANVLTF,TRBV27,many,.,15,TRBJ2-6
TGTGCCAGCAGATTACGCCCATCGGGCCTCGGCGGGGGGAAGTACTTC,CASRLRPSGLGGGKYF,TRBV13,.,TRBD2,16,TRBJ2-7
TGTGCCAGTAGTATAGCCCCCGACAGCCAAGAGACCCAGTACTTC,CASSIAPDSQETQYF,TRBV19,.,.,15,TRBJ2-5
TGTGCCATCAGTGTGGGGGGGACAGATACGCAGTATTTT,CAISVGGTDTQYF,TRBV10-3,.,TRBD2,13,TRBJ2-3
TGTGCCATCTCAGGAACGGGGAGCTCCTACGAGCAGTACTTC,CAISGTGSSYEQYF,TRBV10-3,.,.,14,TRBJ2-7
TGTGCCAGCAGTTCCCCTACAGATACGCAGTATTTT,CASSSPTDTQYF,TRBV28,few,.,12,TRBJ2-3
TGTGCCAGCAGTGCCCGGGACAGAGGTGTCTACGAGCAGTACTTC,CASSARDRGVYEQYF,TRBV6-6,.,TRBD1,15,TRBJ2-7
TGCGCCAGCAGCAGACAGGGGGACACTGAAGCTTTCTTT,CASSRQGDTEAFF,TRBV5-1,few,TRBD1,13,TRBJ1-1
TGTGCCAGCAGCTTAGTACAGTCACCCCTCCACTTT,CASSLVQSPLHF,TRBV2,.,.,12,TRBJ1-6
TGTGCCAGTCGTGACCAGACGAGGCGTGGCTACACCTTC,CASRDQTRRGYTF,TRBV19,.,.,13,TRBJ1-2
TGCGCCAGCAGCACCGGACTAGCGGGAAGCACAGATACGCAGTATTTT,CASSTGLAGSTDTQYF,TRBV5-1,.,TRBD2,16,TRBJ2-3
TGTGCCAGCAGATCTAGCGGGGGCGCCAGCCTTCACGAGCAGTACTTC,CASRSSGGASLHEQYF,TRBV27,few,TRBD2,16,TRBJ2-7
TGTGCCAGCAGTCCCCGGGTGACCCTTGCGCAGTATTTT,CASSPRVTLAQYF,TRBV27,few,.,13,TRBJ2-3
TGTGCCTGGAGTGATACAGGGGGTCACACCTTC,CAWSDTGGHTF,TRBV30,.,TRBD1,11,TRBJ1-2
TGTGCCAGCAGTTTGGGGGGGCAAGCTTTCTTT,CASSLGGQAFF,TRBV6-5,.,.,11,TRBJ1-1
TGTGCCAGCAGCCGACTAGCGTTGTGGGAAAATGAGCAGTTCTTC,CASSRLALWENEQFF,TRBV7-2,.,TRBD2,15,TRBJ2-1
TGTGCCAGCAGCGCGATGGGACTAGCGATAAGGAATGAGCAGTTCTTC,CASSAMGLAIRNEQFF,TRBV7-9,few,TRBD2,16,TRBJ2-1
TGTGCCAGCAGCCTCGACAGCTCCTACAATGAGCAGTTCTTC,CASSLDSSYNEQFF,TRBV11-3,.,.,14,TRBJ2-1
TGCGCCAGCAGCTTGACAGGGAACACCTACAATGAGCAGTTCTTC,CASSLTGNTYNEQFF,TRBV5-1,.,.,15,TRBJ2-1
TGTGCCAGCAGCGTAGACCAGGCTTACAATGAGCAGTTCTTC,CASSVDQAYNEQFF,TRBV9,few,.,14,TRBJ2-1
TGTGCCCCCAGGGGACAGGGGTCCAACGAGCAGTACTTC,CAPRGQGSNEQYF,TRBV15,few,TRBD1,13,TRBJ2-7
TGTGCCAGCAGCTTGGGTACGAACACCGGGGAGCTGTTTTTT,CASSLGTNTGELFF,TRBV5-4,few,.,14,TRBJ2-2
TGCGCCAGCAGCCTCACCGGACTAGCGGCTCGCACAGATACGCAGTATTTT,CASSLTGLAARTDTQYF,TRBV4-3,few,TRBD2,17,TRBJ2-3
TGTGCCAGCAGCTCAGGGCCGAACATAGCGGGAGTACGAGAGACCCAGTACTTC,CASSSGPNIAGVRETQYF,TRBV5-4,few,TRBD2,18,TRBJ2-5
TGTGCCAGCCGGGACAGGGGTGAGACCCAGTACTTC,CASRDRGETQYF,TRBV19,few,TRBD1,12,TRBJ2-5
TGTGCCAGCAGCTTACAGACAGGGATGGATGATGGGGAGCTGTTTTTT,CASSLQTGMDDGELFF,TRBV9,few,TRBD1,16,TRBJ2-2
TGTGCCAGCAGCACAGCGGGACTTAGCAATGAGCAGTTCTTC,CASSTAGLSNEQFF,TRBV7-9,.,TRBD2,14,TRBJ2-1